This T cell receptor (beta chain) was recorded in a study of vaccination and CD4 T cells after COVID-19. Study at large: Each post-COVID sample was drawn after diagnosis, and the median interval was approximately 92 days (range 35 to 161).

Study-wide results and limits: Convalescent patients showed a median around 90% of reactive clones that were seen only post-vaccination.

CDR1 is MNHEY and CDR2 is SVGAGI in the germline V gene. CDR3 length equals 14 residues. With 2 bases removed from V and 2 bases from J, the gap between germline ends came to 9 bases. For this clonotype: Its antigen is still unknown.

The Oncomine TCR Beta short-read assay sequenced DNA from cultured CD4+ T cells. TCRdb independently ran MiXCR on the PCR reads; one entry per CDR3 protein. Among 15,000 or so distinct CDR3 sequences listed, under 60% were seen once. Treatment here: roughly 10-day PBMC culture with coronavirus spike peptide pools or control peptides (ViraFEST assay). The chain couples TRBV6-5 to TRBJ2-5; no clear D. The TCR sequence derives from a human donor with COVID-19. The sample in question was cultured CD4+ T cells from blood, obtained after SARS-CoV-2 vaccination. The CDR3 DNA reads as TGTGCCAGCAGTTACGACGGACCTCAAGAGACCCAGTACTTC. Its protein is CASSYDGPQETQYF.